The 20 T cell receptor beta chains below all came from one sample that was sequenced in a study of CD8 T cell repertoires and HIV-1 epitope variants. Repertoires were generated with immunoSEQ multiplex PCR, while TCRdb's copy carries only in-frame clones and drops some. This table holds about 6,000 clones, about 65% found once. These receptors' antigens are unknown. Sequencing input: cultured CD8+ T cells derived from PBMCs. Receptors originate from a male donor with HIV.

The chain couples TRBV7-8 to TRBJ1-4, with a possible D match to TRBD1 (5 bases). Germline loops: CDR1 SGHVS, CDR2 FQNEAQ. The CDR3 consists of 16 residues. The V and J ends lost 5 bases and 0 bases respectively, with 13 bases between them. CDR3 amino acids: CASSPGTVTTNEKLFF. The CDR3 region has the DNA TGTGCCAGCAGCCCCGGGACCGTTACAACTAATGAAAAACTGTTTTTT.

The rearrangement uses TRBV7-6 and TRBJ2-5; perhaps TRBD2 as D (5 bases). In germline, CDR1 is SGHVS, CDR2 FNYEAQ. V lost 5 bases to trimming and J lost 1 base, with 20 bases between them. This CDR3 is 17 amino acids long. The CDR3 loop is CASSLEWESTIQETQYF. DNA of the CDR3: TGTGCCAGCAGCCTAGAGTGGGAGAGTACGATCCAAGAGACCCAGTACTTC.

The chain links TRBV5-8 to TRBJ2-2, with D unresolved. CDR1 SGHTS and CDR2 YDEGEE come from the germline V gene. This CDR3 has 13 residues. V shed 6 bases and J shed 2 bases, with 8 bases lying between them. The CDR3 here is CASNLLNTGELFF. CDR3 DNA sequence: TGTGCCAGCAATTTGCTAAACACCGGGGAGCTGTTTTTT. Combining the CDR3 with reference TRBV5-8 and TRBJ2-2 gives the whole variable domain EAGVTQSPTHLIKTRGQQATLRCSPISGHTSVYWYQQALGLGLQFLLWYDEGEERNRGNFPPRFSGRQFPNYSSELNVNALELEDSALYLCASNLLNTGELFFGEGSRLTVL.

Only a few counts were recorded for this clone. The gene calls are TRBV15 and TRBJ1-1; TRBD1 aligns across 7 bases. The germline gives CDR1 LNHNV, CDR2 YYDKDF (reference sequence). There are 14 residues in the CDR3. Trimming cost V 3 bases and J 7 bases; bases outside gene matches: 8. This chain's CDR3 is CATSRSRGTDEAFF. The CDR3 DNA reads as TGTGCCACCAGCAGGTCCCGTGGGACAGATGAAGCTTTCTTT.

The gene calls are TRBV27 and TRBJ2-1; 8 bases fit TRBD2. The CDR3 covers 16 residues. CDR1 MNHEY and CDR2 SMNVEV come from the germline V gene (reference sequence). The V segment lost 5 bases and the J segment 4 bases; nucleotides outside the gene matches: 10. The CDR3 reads CASSPYTSGSYNEQFF. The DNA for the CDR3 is TGTGCCAGCAGTCCATACACTAGCGGATCATACAATGAGCAGTTCTTC.

The chain's CDR3 is CASSLGGQSPYNQPQHF. The CDR3 DNA is TGTGCCAGCAGCTTAGGGGGACAGTCCCCGTACAATCAGCCCCAGCATTTT. The J gene is TRBJ1-5, the V gene TRBV7-9; 7 bases are a match to TRBD1. Germline V gives CDR1 SEHNR, CDR2 FQNEAQ (reference sequence). The V segment lost 1 base and the J segment 3 bases; nucleotides outside the gene matches: 9. The CDR3 sequence is 17 residues long.

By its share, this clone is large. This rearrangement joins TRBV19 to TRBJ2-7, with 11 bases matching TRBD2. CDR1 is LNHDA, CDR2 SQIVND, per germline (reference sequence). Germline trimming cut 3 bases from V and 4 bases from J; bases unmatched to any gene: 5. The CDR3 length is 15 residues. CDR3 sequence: CASSIRLAGIYEQYF. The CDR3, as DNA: TGTGCCAGTAGTATCCGACTAGCGGGGATTTACGAGCAGTACTTC.

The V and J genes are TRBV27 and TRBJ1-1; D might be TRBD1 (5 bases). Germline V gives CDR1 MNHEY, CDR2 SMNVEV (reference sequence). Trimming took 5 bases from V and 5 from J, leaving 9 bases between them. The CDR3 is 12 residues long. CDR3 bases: TGTGCCAGCAGTCCTGGGGGGACTGAAGCTTTCTTT. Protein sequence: CASSPGGTEAFF.

CDR3 in amino acids: CASSSLTSGGFYEQYF. CDR3 bases: TGTGCCAGCAGCTCACTTACTAGCGGGGGGTTCTACGAGCAGTACTTC. The rearrangement uses TRBV11-2 and TRBJ2-7; 12 bases agree with TRBD2. Looked up from germline, CDR1 is SGHAT and CDR2 is FQNNGV. CDR3 length equals 16 residues. Trimming at V came to 4 bases and at J to 3 bases, leaving 7 bases not matched to a gene.

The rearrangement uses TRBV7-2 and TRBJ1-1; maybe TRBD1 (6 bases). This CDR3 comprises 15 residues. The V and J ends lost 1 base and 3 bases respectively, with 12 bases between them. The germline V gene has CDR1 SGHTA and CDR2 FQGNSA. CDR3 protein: CASSLDATGYTEAFF. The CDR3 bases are TGTGCCAGCAGCTTAGACGCAACAGGGTACACTGAAGCTTTCTTT.

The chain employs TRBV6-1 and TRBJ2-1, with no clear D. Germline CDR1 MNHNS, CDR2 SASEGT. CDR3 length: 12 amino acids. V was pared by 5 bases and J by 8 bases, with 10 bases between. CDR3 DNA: TGTGCCAGCAGTTCTGGGTGGGATGAGCAGTTCTTC. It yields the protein CASSSGWDEQFF.

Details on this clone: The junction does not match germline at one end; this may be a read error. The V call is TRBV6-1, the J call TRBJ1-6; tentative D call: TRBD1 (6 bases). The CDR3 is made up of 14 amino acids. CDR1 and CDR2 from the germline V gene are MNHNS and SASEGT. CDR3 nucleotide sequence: TGTGCCAGCGGTGAGACAGGTATCGACTCACCCCTCCACTTT. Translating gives CASGETGIDSPLHF.

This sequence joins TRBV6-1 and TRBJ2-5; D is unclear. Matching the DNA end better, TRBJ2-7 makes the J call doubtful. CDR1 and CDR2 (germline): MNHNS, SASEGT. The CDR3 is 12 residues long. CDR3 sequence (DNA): TGTGCCAGCAGTGAAACCGAGTACGAGCAGTACTTC. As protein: CASSETEYEQYF.

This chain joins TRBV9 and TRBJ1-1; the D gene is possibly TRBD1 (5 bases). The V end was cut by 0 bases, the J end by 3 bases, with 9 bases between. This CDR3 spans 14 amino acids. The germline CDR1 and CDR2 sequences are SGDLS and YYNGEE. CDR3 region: CASSVDGGDTEAFF. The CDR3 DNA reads TGTGCCAGCAGCGTAGACGGGGGGGACACTGAAGCTTTCTTT.

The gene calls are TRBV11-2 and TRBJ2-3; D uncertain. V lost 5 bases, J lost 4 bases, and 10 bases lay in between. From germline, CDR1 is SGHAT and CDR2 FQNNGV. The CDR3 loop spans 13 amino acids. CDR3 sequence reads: CASSRPEADTQYF. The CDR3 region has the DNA TGTGCCAGCAGCCGACCAGAGGCAGATACGCAGTATTTT.

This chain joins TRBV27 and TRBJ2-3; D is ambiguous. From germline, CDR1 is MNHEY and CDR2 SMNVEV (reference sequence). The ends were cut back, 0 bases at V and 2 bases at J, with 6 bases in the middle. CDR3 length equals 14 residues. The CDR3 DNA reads TGTGCCAGCAGTTTATCGTTGGTCACAGATACGCAGTATTTT. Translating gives CASSLSLVTDTQYF.

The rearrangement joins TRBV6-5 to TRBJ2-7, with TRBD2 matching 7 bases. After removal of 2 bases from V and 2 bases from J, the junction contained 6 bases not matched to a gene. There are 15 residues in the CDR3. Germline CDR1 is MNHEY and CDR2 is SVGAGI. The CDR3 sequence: CASSYSGVGTYEQYF. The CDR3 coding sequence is TGTGCCAGCAGTTACAGCGGGGTTGGGACCTACGAGCAGTACTTC.

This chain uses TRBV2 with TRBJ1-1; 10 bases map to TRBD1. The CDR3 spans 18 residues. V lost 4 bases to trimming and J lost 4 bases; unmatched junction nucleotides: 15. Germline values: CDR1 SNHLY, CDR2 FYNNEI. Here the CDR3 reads CASSAVGQGNLFSTEAFF. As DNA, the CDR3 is TGTGCCAGCAGTGCGGTGGGACAGGGGAATCTTTTTAGCACTGAAGCTTTCTTT.

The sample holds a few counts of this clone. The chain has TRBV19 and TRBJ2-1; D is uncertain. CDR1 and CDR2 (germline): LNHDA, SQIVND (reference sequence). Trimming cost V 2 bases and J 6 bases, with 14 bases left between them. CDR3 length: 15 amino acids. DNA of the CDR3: TGTGCCAGTAGTATATTTCTTTCGCGCGGCAATGAGCAGTTCTTC. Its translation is CASSIFLSRGNEQFF.

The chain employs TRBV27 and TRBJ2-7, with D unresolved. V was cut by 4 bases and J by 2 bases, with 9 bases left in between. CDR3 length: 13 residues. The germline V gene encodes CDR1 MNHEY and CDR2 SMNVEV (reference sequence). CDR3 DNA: TGTGCCAGCAGTTCCACAGTGGCCTACGAGCAGTACTTC. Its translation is CASSSTVAYEQYF.